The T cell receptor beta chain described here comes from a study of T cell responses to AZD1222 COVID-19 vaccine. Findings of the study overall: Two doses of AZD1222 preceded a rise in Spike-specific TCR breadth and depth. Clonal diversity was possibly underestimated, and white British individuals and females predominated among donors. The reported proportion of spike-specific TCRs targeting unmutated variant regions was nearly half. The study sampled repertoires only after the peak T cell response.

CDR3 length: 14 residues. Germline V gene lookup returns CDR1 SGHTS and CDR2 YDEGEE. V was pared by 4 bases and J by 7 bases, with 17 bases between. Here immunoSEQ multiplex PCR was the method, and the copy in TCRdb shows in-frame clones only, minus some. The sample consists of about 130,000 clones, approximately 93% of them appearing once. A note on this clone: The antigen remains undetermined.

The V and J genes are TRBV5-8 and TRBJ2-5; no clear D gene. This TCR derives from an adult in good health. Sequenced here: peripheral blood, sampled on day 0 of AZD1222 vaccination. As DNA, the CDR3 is TGTGCCAGCAGCAGCCGGGCCCTGGTTGGGACCCAGTACTTC. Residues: CASSSRALVGTQYF.